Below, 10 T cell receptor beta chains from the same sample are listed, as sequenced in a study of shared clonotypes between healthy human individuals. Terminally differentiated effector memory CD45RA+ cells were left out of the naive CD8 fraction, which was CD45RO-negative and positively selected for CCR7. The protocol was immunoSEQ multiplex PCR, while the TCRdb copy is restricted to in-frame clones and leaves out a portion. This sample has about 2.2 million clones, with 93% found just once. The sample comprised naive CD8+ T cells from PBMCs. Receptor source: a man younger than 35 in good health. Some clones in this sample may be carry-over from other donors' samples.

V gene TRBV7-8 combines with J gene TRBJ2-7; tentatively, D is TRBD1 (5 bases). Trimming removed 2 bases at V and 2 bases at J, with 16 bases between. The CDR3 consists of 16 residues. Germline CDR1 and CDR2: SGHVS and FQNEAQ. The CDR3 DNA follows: TGTGCCAGCAGCTTATACCATGGGCAGACAGCCTACGAGCAGTACTTC. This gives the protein CASSLYHGQTAYEQYF.

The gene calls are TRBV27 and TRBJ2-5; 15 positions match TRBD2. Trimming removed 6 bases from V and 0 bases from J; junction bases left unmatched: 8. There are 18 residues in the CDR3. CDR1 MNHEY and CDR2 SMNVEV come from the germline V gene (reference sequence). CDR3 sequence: CASSPGLAGGGYQETQYF. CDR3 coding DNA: TGTGCCAGCAGCCCGGGACTAGCGGGAGGTGGGTACCAAGAGACCCAGTACTTC.

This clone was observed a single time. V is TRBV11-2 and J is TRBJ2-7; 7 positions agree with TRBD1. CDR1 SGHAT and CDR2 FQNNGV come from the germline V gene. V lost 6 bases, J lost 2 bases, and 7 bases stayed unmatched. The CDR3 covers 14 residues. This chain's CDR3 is CASRDRDRTYEQYF. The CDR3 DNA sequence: TGTGCCAGCAGAGACCGGGACAGAACCTACGAGCAGTACTTC.

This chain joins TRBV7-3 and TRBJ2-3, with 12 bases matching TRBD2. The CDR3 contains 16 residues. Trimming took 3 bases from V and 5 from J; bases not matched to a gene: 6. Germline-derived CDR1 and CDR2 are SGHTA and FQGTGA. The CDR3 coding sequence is TGTGCCAGCAGCTTTTCGACTAGCGGGAGTATAGATACGCAGTATTTT. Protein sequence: CASSFSTSGSIDTQYF. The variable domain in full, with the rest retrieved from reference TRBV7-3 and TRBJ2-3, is GAGVSQTPSNKVTEKGKYVELRCDPISGHTALYWYRQSLGQGPEFLIYFQGTGAADDSGLPNDRFFAVRPEGSVSTLKIQRTERGDSAVYLCASSFSTSGSIDTQYFGPGTRLTVL.

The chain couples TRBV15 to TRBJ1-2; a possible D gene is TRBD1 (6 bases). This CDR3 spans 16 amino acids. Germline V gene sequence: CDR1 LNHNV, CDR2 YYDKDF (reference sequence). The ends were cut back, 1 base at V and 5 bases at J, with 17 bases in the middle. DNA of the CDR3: TGTGCCACCAGCAGAGTGAATGCAGGGGCTGGGTATGGCTACACCTTC. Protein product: CATSRVNAGAGYGYTF.

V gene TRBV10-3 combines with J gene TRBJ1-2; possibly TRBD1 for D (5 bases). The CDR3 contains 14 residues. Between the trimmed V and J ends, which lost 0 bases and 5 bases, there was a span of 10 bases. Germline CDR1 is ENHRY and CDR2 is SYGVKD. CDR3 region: CAISESQGWYGYTF. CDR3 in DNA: TGTGCCATCAGTGAGTCCCAGGGTTGGTATGGCTACACCTTC.

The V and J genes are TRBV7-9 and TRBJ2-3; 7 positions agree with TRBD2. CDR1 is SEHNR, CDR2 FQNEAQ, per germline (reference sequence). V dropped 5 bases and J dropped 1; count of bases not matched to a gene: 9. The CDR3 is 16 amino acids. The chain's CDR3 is CASSRHRSGGTDTQYF. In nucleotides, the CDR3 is TGTGCCAGCAGCCGCCACAGGAGCGGGGGCACAGATACGCAGTATTTT.

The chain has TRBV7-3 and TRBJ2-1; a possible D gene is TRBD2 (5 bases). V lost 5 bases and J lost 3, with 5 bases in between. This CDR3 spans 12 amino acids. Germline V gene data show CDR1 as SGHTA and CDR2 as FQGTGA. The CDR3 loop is CASSRDYNEQFF. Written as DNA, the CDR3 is TGTGCCAGCAGCCGGGACTACAATGAGCAGTTCTTC.

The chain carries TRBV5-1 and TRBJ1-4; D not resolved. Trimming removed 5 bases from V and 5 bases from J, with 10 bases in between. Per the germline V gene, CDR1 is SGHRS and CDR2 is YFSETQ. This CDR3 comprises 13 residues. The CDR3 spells CASRAVQNEKLFF. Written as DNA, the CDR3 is TGCGCCAGCAGGGCAGTCCAGAATGAAAAACTGTTTTTT.

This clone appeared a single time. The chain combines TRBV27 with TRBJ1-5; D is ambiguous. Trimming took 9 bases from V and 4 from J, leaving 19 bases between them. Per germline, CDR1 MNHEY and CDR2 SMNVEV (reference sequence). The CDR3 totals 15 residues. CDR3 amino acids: CASSDSTMANQPQHF. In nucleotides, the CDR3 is TGTGCCAGTTCCGACTCTACCATGGCGAATCAGCCCCAGCATTTT.